This T cell receptor beta chain came from a study of response to subunit inactivated influenza vaccine (dated by TCRdb to between 2018 and 2020). Regarding the research as a whole: To follow how T cells responded to a trivalent subunit inactivated influenza vaccine, the researchers relied on deep quantitative profiling of the T cell receptor repertoire.

What the study reported, not specific to this receptor: It was suggested by the authors that each seasonal influenza vaccination may recruit only a limited number of new T cells.

Relative to germline, V is 2 bases shorter and J is 10 bases shorter, with 15 bases between their ends. Per the germline V gene (reference sequence), DFQATT is the CDR1 and SNEGSKA is the CDR2. From cysteine to phenylalanine, the CDR3 is 14 amino acids long. Left in the record is the CDR3 DNA by itself, 42 bases read in frame from the first base. The library was produced with RT-PCR. Sequencing used an Illumina HiSeq 2500. Using fastp at Q25 and MiXCR, TCRdb reprocessed the public reads and kept productive beta chains. Rows with a matching CDR3 protein are joined into one entry that keeps the most common DNA and genes. The sample table shows about 540,000 distinct CDR3 sequences, and approximately 20% are seen once. Approximately 2.9% of the sample comes from the top ten. As concerns this clonotype: Its antigen has not been determined. The record has no base qualities; no much larger clone is one base away.

The data also belong to a second study, concerning T cells expressing NK-cell markers. The second publication reports: The TCR beta cDNA libraries were made using 5'RACE template switching, a step that added both a universal primer site and unique molecular identifiers. TCR beta-chain repertoires were profiled in sorted CD3+CD56+NKG2C+, CD3+CD56+NKG2C- and CD3+CD56-NKG2C+ T-cell subsets from several donors. Among the eight sequenced donors, seven were HCMV-seropositive and one was HCMV-seronegative. In several experiments an anti-gammadeltaTCR antibody was added to restrict sorting to alphabetaTCR-expressing T cells. For over five donors, the dominant CD3+CD56+NKG2C+ clonotypes were among the top 10 CD8+ clonotypes and accounted for 1.0-7.0% of CD8+ T cells. Those dominant clonotypes were again the most abundant among CD3+CD56-NKG2C+ cells in a handful of donors, at about 28.3-65%. It remained unclear whether the expanded NKG2C-expressing T cell clones were specific for HCMV antigens. The eight sequenced donors were randomly selected healthy volunteers, three men and five women. To determine HCMV serostatus, a commercial ELISA kit was used to detect HCMV-specific IgG in serum. Ficoll density gradient centrifugation was used to isolate peripheral blood mononuclear cells from blood. CD4+ and CD8+ T cells were isolated from PBMC by magnetic immunoseparation with Miltenyi isolation kits. cDNA synthesis was primed from the TCR beta constant segment and was followed by two successive PCR amplification steps. The libraries were sequenced on Illumina HiSeq 2000/2500, MiSeq or NextSeq, producing 2 x 150 bp reads. Reads were demultiplexed and grouped by UMI with MIGEC, and clonotypes were assembled and quantified with MiTCR. Only TCR cDNA sequences supported by at least two reads were kept to exclude erroneous sequences. The tcR package was used for downstream repertoire analysis, and clonotypes were matched across fractions by CDR3 nucleotide sequence plus V segment. VDJmatch was used to annotate antigen specificity against VDJdb, with one amino acid substitution in CDR3 allowed.

Sequenced material: CD4+ T cells sorted from PBMCs, taken 12 days after vaccination. The sequence was obtained from a man aged 45 to 65 who received an inactivated influenza vaccine. Donor details come from another sample of the same person, matched by shared clones. The chain is encoded by TRBV20-1 joined to TRBJ1-6, with the D gene not clear enough to name. The encoded CDR3 is CSARMAAGNSPLHF. The DNA reads as follows: TGCAGTGCTAGAATGGCGGCGGGGAACTCACCCCTCCACTTT.